This T cell receptor beta chain is drawn from a study of patients and donors after allogeneic stem cell transplantation (dated by TCRdb to 2018 to 2021). Including cysteine and phenylalanine, the CDR3 has 15 amino acids. The CDR3 DNA has 45 bases and is translated from base 1. The germline V gene encodes CDR1 SGHNT and CDR2 YENEEA. V and J are truncated by 4 bases and 5 bases respectively, leaving an intervening sequence of 15 bases. A note on this clonotype: Its antigen specificity is not known. Per-nucleotide qualities are absent, and no much larger clonotype sits a single base away.

The protocol used for the library was RT-PCR. Instrument on record: NextSeq 550. TCRdb itself trimmed the public reads at Q25 with fastp, ran MiXCR and retained productive beta chains. Rows with a matching CDR3 protein are joined into one entry that keeps the most common DNA and genes. The sample contains roughly 230,000 distinct CDR3 sequences, less than 15% of them found a single time. The ten biggest clones cover around 10% of the sample. Sample: blood, either unsorted or a sorted T cell fraction (not recorded which). The receptor was isolated from a human donor who was either an allogeneic HSCT recipient or a stem cell or donor lymphocyte infusion donor (not recorded which). It is not recorded whose cells these are; they may come from a transplant donor. The chain was built from TRBV11-3 and TRBJ2-1; the D gene identity is not certain. The DNA sequence is given as TGTGCCAGCAGCTGGGGAAGGGTCAGCAACAATGAGCAGTTCTTC. This sequence encodes CASSWGRVSNNEQFF. The CDR3, completed at both ends by the reference TRBV11-3 and TRBJ2-1 genes, gives the full variable domain EAGVVQSPRYKIIEKKQPVAFWCNPISGHNTLYWYLQNLGQGPELLIRYENEEAVDDSQLPKDRFSAERLKGVDSTLKIQPAELGDSAVYLCASSWGRVSNNEQFFGPGTRLTVL.